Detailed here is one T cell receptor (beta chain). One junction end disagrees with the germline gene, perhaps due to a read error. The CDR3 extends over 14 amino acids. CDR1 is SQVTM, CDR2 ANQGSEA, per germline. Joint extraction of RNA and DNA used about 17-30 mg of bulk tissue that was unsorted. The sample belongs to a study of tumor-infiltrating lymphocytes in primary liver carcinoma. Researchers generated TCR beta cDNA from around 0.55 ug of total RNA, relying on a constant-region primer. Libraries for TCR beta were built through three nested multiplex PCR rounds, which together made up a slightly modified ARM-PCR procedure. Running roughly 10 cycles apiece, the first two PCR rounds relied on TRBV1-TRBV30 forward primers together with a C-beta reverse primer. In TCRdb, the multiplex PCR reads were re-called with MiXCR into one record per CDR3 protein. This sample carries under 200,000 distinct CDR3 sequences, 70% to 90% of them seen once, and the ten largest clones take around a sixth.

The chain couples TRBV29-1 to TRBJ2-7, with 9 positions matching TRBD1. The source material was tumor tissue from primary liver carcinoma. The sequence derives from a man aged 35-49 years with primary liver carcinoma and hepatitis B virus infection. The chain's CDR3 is CSVRVTGGEGEHYF. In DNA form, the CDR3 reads TGCAGTGTACGAGTTACAGGGGGCGAGGGCGAGCACTACTTC.